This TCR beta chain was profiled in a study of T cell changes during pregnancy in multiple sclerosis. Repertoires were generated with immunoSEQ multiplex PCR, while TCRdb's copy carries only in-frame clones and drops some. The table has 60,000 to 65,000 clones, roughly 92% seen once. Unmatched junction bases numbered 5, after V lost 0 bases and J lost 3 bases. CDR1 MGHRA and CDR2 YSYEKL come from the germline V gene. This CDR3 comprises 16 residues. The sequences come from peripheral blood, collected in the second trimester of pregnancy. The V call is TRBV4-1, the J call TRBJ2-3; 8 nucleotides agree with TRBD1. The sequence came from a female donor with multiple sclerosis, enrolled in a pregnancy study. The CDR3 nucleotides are TGCGCCAGCAGCCAAGAGCAGACAGGGGTGACAGATACGCAGTATTTT. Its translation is CASSQEQTGVTDTQYF.